The subject of this entry is one T cell receptor beta chain. What it recognizes is unknown. The sample originates from a study of neoadjuvant nivolumab and ipilimumab in lung cancer. The repertoire was sequenced with immunoSEQ multiplex PCR; TCRdb's copy has only in-frame clones and lacks some. The sample lists 30,000 to 45,000 clones, roughly 89% seen once, with roughly 3.4% in the top ten. Study results and caveats: TCR sequencing covered a small number of samples. Blood richness before therapy tracked richness in tumors resected after neoadjuvant therapy.

The source of this sequence is an adult with non-small cell lung cancer. The sample in question was peripheral blood, obtained before neoadjuvant nivolumab, alone or with ipilimumab.

The CDR3 region is CASSWDSTSYEQYF. CDR3 nucleotide sequence: TGCGCCAGCAGCTGGGACAGTACTTCCTACGAGCAGTACTTC. The chain is built from TRBV5-1 and TRBJ2-7, with 7 bases matching TRBD1. The trim removed 3 bases at V and 1 base at J, leaving 4 bases unmatched. The CDR3 is 14 amino acids. Germline CDR1 SGHRS, CDR2 YFSETQ.